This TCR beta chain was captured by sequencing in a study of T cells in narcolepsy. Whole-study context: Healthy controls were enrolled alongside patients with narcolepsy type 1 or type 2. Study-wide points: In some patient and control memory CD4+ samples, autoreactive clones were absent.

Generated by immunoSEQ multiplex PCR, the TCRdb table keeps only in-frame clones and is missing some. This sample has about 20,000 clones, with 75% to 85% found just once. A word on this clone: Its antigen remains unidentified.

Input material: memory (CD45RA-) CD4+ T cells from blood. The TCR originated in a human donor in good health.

CDR3 residues: CASSLDPDQPQHF. CDR3 nucleotides: TGCGCCAGCAGCTTGGACCCGGATCAGCCCCAGCATTTT. The chain joins TRBV5-1 to TRBJ1-5; D gene unclear. Trimming stripped 0 bases from V and 5 bases from J, with 6 bases between. Germline V lookup: CDR1 SGHRS, CDR2 YFSETQ. The CDR3 length is 13 residues.